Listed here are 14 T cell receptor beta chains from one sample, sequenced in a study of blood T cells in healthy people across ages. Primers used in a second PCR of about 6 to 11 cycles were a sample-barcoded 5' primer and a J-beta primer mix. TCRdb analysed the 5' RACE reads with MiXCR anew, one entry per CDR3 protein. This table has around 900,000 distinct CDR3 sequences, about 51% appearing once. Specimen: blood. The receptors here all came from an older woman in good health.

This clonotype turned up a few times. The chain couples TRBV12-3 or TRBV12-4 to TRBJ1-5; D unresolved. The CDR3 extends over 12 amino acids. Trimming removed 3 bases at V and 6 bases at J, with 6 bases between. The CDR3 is CASSFSVQPQHF. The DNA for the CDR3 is TGTGCCAGCAGTTTTTCGGTTCAGCCCCAGCATTTT.

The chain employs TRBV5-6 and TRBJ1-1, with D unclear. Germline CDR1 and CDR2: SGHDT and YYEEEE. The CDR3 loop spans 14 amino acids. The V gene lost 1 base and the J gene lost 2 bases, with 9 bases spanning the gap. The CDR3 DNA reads TGTGCCAGCAGCTTGATGGGCCGCAACACTGAAGCTTTCTTT. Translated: CASSLMGRNTEAFF.

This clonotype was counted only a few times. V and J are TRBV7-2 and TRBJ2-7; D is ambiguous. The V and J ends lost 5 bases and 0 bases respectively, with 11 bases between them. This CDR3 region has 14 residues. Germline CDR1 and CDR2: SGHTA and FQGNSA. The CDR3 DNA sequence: TGTGCCAGCAGCCCCCTTTCTAGCTCCTACGAGCAGTACTTC. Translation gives CASSPLSSSYEQYF. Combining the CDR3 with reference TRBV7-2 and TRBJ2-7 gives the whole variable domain GAGVSQSPSNKVTEKGKDVELRCDPISGHTALYWYRQSLGQGLEFLIYFQGNSAPDKSGLPSDRFSAERTGGSVSTLTIQRTQQEDSAVYLCASSPLSSSYEQYFGPGTRLTVT.

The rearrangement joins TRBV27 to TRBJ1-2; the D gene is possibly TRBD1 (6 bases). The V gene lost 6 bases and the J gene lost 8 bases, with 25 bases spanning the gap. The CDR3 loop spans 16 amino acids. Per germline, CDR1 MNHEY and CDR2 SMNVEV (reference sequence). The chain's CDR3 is CASSLPAGAAPNGYTF. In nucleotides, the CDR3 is TGTGCCAGCAGCTTACCGGCAGGGGCCGCTCCTAACGGCTACACCTTC.

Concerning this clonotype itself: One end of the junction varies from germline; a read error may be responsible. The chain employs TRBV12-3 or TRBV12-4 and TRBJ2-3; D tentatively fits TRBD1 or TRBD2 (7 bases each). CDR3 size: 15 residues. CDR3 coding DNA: TGTGCCAGCAGTTTGCGCAGGGGGGGCACAGATACGCAATATTTT. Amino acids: CASSLRRGGTDTQYF.

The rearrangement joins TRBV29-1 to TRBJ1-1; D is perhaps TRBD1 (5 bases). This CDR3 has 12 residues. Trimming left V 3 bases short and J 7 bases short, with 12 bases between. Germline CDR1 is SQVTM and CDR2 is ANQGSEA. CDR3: CSVDPQAGEAFF. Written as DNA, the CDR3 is TGCAGCGTTGATCCACAGGCTGGTGAAGCTTTCTTT.

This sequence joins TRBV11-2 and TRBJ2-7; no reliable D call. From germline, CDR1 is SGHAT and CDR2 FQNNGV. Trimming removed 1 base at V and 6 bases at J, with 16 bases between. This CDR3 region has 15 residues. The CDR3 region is CASSLGGVAPAEQYF. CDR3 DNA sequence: TGTGCCAGCAGCTTAGGTGGGGTTGCCCCCGCCGAGCAGTACTTC.

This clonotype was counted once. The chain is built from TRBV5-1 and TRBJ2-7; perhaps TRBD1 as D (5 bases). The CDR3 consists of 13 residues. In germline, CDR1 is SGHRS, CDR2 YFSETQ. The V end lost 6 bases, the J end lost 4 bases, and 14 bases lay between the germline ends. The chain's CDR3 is CASNLAQGYEQYF. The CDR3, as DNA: TGCGCCAGCAACTTAGCCCAGGGATACGAGCAGTACTTC.

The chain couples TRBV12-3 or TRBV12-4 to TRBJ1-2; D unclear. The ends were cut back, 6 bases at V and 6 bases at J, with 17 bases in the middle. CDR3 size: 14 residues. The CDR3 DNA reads TGTGCCAGCAGCACGGACGGGAAACTTAATGGCTACACCTTC. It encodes CASSTDGKLNGYTF.

CDR3 in amino acids: CASSLALAGGKYF. The DNA for the CDR3 is TGCGCCAGCAGCTTGGCCTTGGCAGGGGGAAAGTACTTC. The V call is TRBV5-1, the J call TRBJ2-5; TRBD1 matches 7 bases. The CDR3 extends over 13 amino acids. V trimming: 0 bases; J trimming: 12 bases; junction bases outside the gene matches: 8. Looked up from germline, CDR1 is SGHRS and CDR2 is YFSETQ.

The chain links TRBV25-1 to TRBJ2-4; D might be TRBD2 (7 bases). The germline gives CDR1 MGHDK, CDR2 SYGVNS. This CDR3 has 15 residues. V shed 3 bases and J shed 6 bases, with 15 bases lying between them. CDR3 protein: CASSDDRGAGNIQYF. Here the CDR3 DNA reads TGTGCCAGCAGTGATGACCGGGGGGCTGGAAACATTCAGTACTTC.

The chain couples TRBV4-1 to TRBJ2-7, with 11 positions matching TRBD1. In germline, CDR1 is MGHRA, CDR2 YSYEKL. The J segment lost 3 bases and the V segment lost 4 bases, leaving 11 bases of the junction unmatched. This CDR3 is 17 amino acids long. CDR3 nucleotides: TGCGCCAGCAGCCCAAGTACGTTGGGGACAGGGGGCTACGAGCAGTACTTC. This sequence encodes CASSPSTLGTGGYEQYF.

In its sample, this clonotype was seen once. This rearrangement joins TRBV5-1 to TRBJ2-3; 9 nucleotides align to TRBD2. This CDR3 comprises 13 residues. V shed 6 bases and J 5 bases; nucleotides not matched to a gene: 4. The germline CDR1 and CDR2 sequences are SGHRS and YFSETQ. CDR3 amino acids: CASTSGARDTQYF. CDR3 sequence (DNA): TGCGCCAGCACTAGCGGGGCGAGAGATACGCAGTATTTT.

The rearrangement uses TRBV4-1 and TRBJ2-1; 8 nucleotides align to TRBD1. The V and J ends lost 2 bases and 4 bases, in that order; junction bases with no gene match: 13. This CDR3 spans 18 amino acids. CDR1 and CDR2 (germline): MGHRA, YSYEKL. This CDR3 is CASSQSHLGQGIYNEQFF. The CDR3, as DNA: TGCGCCAGCAGCCAATCACACCTCGGACAGGGAATTTACAATGAGCAGTTCTTC.